The rows below give T cell receptor beta chains drawn from one sample of a study of shared clonotypes between healthy human individuals. Generated by immunoSEQ multiplex PCR, the TCRdb table keeps only in-frame clones and is missing some. The sample consists of some 2,000,000 clones, around 95% of them appearing once. Sequencing was carried out using naive CD4+ T cells sorted from blood. The receptors were gathered from a man between 18 and 35 years old in good health. CDR3s include the opening cysteine and the closing phenylalanine or tryptophan. Each record gives: J gene, V gene, clone size, CDR3 length, D gene, CDR3 protein, CDR3 DNA. D genes are given only for firm matches. Some rows mark clone size as missing; the rest say once, few, many or name a class of expanded clone.

>TRBJ2-1|TRBV9|.|17|TRBD2
CASSVVSSGGSYNEQFF
TGTGCCAGCAGCGTAGTGTCTAGCGGGGGGAGTTACAATGAGCAGTTCTTC
>TRBJ2-2|TRBV5-1|.|16|.
CASSLGAVIGTGELFF
TGCGCCAGCAGCTTGGGGGCGGTGATAGGCACCGGGGAGCTGTTTTTT
>TRBJ2-3|TRBV5-1|.|15|.
CASSLSRGPTDTQYF
TGCGCCAGCAGCTTGTCTCGGGGTCCCACAGATACGCAGTATTTT
>TRBJ1-1|TRBV5-1|.|15|TRBD1
CASSLATGWYTEAFF
TGCGCCAGCAGCTTGGCGACAGGGTGGTACACTGAAGCTTTCTTT
>TRBJ2-1|TRBV9|.|14|TRBD2
CAVGILAGLNEQFF
TGTGCAGTGGGGATACTAGCGGGACTGAATGAGCAGTTCTTC
>TRBJ2-3|TRBV5-8|.|16|.
CASSWLAGSDTDTQYF
TGTGCCAGCAGCTGGTTGGCGGGATCTGACACAGATACGCAGTATTTT
>TRBJ1-2|TRBV7-3|.|15|TRBD1
CASNPGPGQGDGYTF
TGTGCCAGCAACCCGGGACCCGGACAGGGTGATGGCTACACCTTC
>TRBJ2-3|TRBV7-7|.|15|.
CASSLLGGSTDTQYF
TGTGCTAGCAGCTTACTGGGGGGAAGCACAGATACGCAGTATTTT
>TRBJ2-7|TRBV19|.|14|.
CASSPRDNSYEQYF
TGTGCCAGTAGTCCTAGGGACAACTCCTACGAGCAGTACTTC
>TRBJ2-3|TRBV29-1|.|11|.
CSVDYTDTQYF
TGCAGCGTCGACTACACAGATACGCAGTATTTT
>TRBJ2-7|TRBV5-1|.|15|TRBD2
CASSLELAGAYEQYF
TGCGCCAGCAGCTTGGAACTAGCGGGCGCCTACGAGCAGTACTTC
>TRBJ1-3|TRBV19|.|16|.
CASSMGDTLTGNTIYF
TGTGCCAGTAGTATGGGAGACACGCTCACTGGAAACACCATATATTTT
>TRBJ1-2|TRBV5-5|once|15|.
CASSLVGEGVYGYTF
TGTGCCAGCAGCTTGGTGGGGGAGGGCGTATACGGCTACACCTTC
>TRBJ2-5|TRBV30|.|12|.
CAWRGSGETQYF
TGTGCCTGGAGGGGTAGTGGGGAGACCCAGTACTTC
>TRBJ2-1|TRBV13|.|16|TRBD2
CASSLWGLAGDSEQFF
TGTGCCAGCAGCTTATGGGGACTAGCGGGAGATAGTGAGCAGTTCTTC
>TRBJ2-7|TRBV11-2|.|14|TRBD2
CASSLTSGSYEQYF
TGTGCCAGCAGCCTGACTAGCGGCTCCTACGAGCAGTACTTC
>TRBJ1-2|TRBV10-3|.|14|.
CAISEKGVDYGYTF
TGTGCCATCAGTGAAAAGGGGGTTGACTATGGCTACACCTTC
>TRBJ1-6|TRBV10-1|.|14|TRBD1
CASSEGTANSPLHF
TGCGCCAGCAGTGAAGGGACAGCGAATTCACCCCTCCACTTT
>TRBJ1-3|TRBV5-1|.|17|.
CASSLGGSAGKGNTIYF
TGCGCCAGCAGCTTGGGAGGTTCGGCGGGAAAGGGAAACACCATATATTTT
>TRBJ1-2|TRBV18|.|13|TRBD1
CASSPRDSDGYTF
TGTGCCAGCTCACCACGGGACAGCGATGGCTACACCTTC
>TRBJ1-6|TRBV28|few|13|.
CASTRRGNSPLHF
TGTGCCAGCACCCGTCGGGGGAATTCACCCCTCCACTTT
>TRBJ1-4|TRBV30|.|11|.
CAWSLNEKLFF
TGTGCCTGGAGCCTTAATGAAAAACTGTTTTTT
>TRBJ1-2|TRBV4-1|once|13|.
CATRTTGPYGYTF
TGCGCCACCCGGACCACAGGACCCTATGGCTACACCTTC
>TRBJ2-7|TRBV29-1|.|12|.
CSVGAGSYEQYF
TGCAGCGTTGGCGCCGGATCCTACGAGCAGTACTTC
>TRBJ2-5|TRBV6-1|.|12|.
CASRGFQETQYF
TGTGCCAGCAGGGGGTTCCAGGAGACCCAGTACTTC
>TRBJ2-7|TRBV7-9|.|15|.
CASSPPGSPYYEQYF
TGTGCCAGCAGCCCGCCGGGTTCACCATACTACGAGCAGTACTTC
>TRBJ1-5|TRBV6-6|.|14|TRBD1
CASAGTGAVQPQHF
TGTGCCAGCGCCGGGACAGGGGCGGTTCAGCCCCAGCATTTT
>TRBJ2-5|TRBV7-9|.|14|.
CASSLEAGRQTQYF
TGTGCCAGCAGCTTAGAGGCAGGGCGACAGACCCAGTACTTC
>TRBJ2-7|TRBV4-1|.|16|TRBD1
CASSKSGTGAAYEQYF
TGCGCCAGCAGCAAGTCCGGGACAGGGGCAGCCTACGAGCAGTACTTC
>TRBJ1-6|TRBV7-9|.|13|TRBD1
CASSLLAGGPLHF
TGTGCCAGCAGCTTATTAGCAGGGGGACCCCTCCACTTT
>TRBJ2-7|TRBV19|.|13|.
CASSRQVSGEQYF
TGTGCCAGTAGCAGACAGGTTTCGGGCGAGCAGTACTTC
>TRBJ2-1|TRBV7-9|.|15|.
CASSWDGGGYNEQFF
TGTGCCAGCAGCTGGGACGGTGGCGGCTACAATGAGCAGTTCTTC
>TRBJ1-5|TRBV5-1|.|16|.
CASSLGIGTADQPQHF
TGCGCCAGCAGCTTGGGGATCGGGACTGCGGATCAGCCCCAGCATTTT
>TRBJ1-2|TRBV2|once|13|.
CAGRTATNYGYTF
TGTGCCGGGAGGACAGCGACGAATTATGGCTACACCTTC
>TRBJ2-3|TRBV10-1|.|16|.
CASSEGDTINTDTQYF
TGCGCCAGCAGTGAGGGGGACACAATAAACACAGATACGCAGTATTTT
>TRBJ2-2|TRBV6-5|once|15|.
CASSGAAKGTGELFF
TGTGCCAGCAGTGGGGCTGCTAAGGGTACCGGGGAGCTGTTTTTT
>TRBJ1-2|TRBV2|.|12|.
CASSPLYYGYTF
TGTGCCAGCAGCCCCCTGTACTATGGCTACACCTTC
>TRBJ2-1|TRBV5-1|.|16|.
CASSLGPGEGLNEQFF
TGCGCCAGCAGCTTGGGCCCAGGGGAGGGACTCAATGAGCAGTTCTTC
>TRBJ1-6|TRBV6-5|.|10|.
CAGSTLALHF
TGTGCCGGATCGACCCTGGCCCTCCACTTT
>TRBJ2-7|TRBV7-2|.|15|TRBD2
CASSYGTSGGYEQYF
TGTGCCAGCAGCTACGGGACTAGCGGGGGCTACGAGCAGTACTTC
>TRBJ1-2|TRBV7-9|.|14|.
CASRPDGPNYGYTF
TGTGCCAGCAGACCGGACGGACCTAACTATGGCTACACCTTC
>TRBJ1-2|TRBV28|.|14|.
CASSLVQGGDGYTF
TGTGCCAGCAGTTTAGTTCAGGGCGGCGATGGCTACACCTTC
>TRBJ2-5|TRBV6-1|.|13|.
CASSEGTVPTQYF
TGTGCCAGCAGTGAAGGTACTGTCCCGACCCAGTACTTC
>TRBJ2-5|TRBV12-5|.|14|.
CASGLVFRSETQYF
TGTGCTAGTGGTTTGGTATTCAGGAGTGAGACCCAGTACTTC
>TRBJ2-7|TRBV7-2|once|11|.
CASSSLREQYF
TGTGCCAGCAGCTCCCTACGAGAGCAGTACTTC
>TRBJ1-6|TRBV28|few|14|.
CASMGGRVSSPLHF
TGTGCCAGCATGGGCGGCAGGGTGAGTTCACCCCTCCACTTT
>TRBJ2-5|TRBV7-9|.|15|.
CASSRAGTTQETQYF
TGTGCCAGCAGCCGGGCGGGAACTACCCAAGAGACCCAGTACTTC
>TRBJ2-7|TRBV6-6|.|12|TRBD1
CASTGQTYEQYF
TGTGCCAGCACGGGACAGACCTACGAGCAGTACTTC
>TRBJ1-6|TRBV18|.|13|.
CASSTGNNSPLHF
TGTGCCAGCTCTACAGGGAATAATTCACCCCTCCACTTT
>TRBJ1-1|TRBV10-1|.|13|.
CASSEQQNTEAFF
TGCGCCAGCAGTGAACAACAGAACACTGAAGCTTTCTTT
>TRBJ2-2|TRBV28|.|15|.
CASSSGSWGTGELFF
TGTGCCAGCAGTTCTGGCAGCTGGGGGACCGGGGAGCTGTTTTTT
>TRBJ2-7|TRBV7-2|.|17|TRBD1
CASSLAGGRQGAVEQYF
TGTGCCAGCAGCTTAGCTGGGGGGCGACAGGGGGCTGTCGAGCAGTACTTC
>TRBJ2-1|TRBV20-1|.|11|.
CSALSAGEQFF
TGCAGTGCCCTCTCGGCTGGTGAGCAGTTCTTC